What follows are 23 T cell receptor beta chains derived from one specimen sequenced in a study of metastatic and nonmetastatic thyroid tumors (dated by TCRdb to the early 2020s). Before undergoing thyroid surgery, none of the patients had been given any kind of treatment. The method was PCR. Reads for this sample came from an Illumina HiSeq 4000. TCRdb trimmed public reads at Q25 via fastp, called clones via MiXCR and kept in-frame beta chains. The sample records about 24,000 clones, under 25% of which are singletons. Roughly 13% of the sample goes to the ten largest clones. Sequences were obtained from blood. The receptors originated from a male donor with papillary thyroid cancer or a benign thyroid nodule (not recorded which). Some clones in this sample may be carry-over from other donors' samples.

CDR3: CASSVRKTGPDEQYF. CDR3 DNA: TGTGCCAGCAGCGTAAGGAAGACAGGGCCGGACGAGCAGTACTTC. The chain has TRBV13 and TRBJ2-7; 7 nucleotides match TRBD1. The CDR3 loop spans 15 amino acids. From germline, CDR1 is PRHDT and CDR2 FYEKMQ (reference sequence). Trimming cost V 5 bases and J 5 bases; bases outside gene matches: 12.

J is TRBJ1-1 and V is TRBV10-3; no firm D call. CDR3 length equals 15 residues. Trimming removed 6 bases from V and 1 base from J, with 15 bases in between. Germline CDR1 and CDR2: ENHRY and SYGVKD. CDR3 amino acids: CAIRVGGSGNTEAFF. Here the CDR3 DNA reads TGTGCCATCAGGGTGGGCGGGTCGGGGAACACTGAAGCTTTCTTT.

This clone came up a few times. The V call is TRBV6-5, the J call TRBJ1-4; 9 bases agree with TRBD1. V lost 5 bases to trimming and J lost 10 bases; unmatched junction nucleotides: 11. Germline V gene sequence: CDR1 MNHEY, CDR2 SVGAGI. The CDR3 length is 15 residues. The CDR3 DNA reads TGTGCCAGCAGTCACCCCCGGGACAGGGATGGAAAACTGTTTTTT. It translates to CASSHPRDRDGKLFF.

This clone has ten or more counts. The rearrangement joins TRBV20-1 to TRBJ2-2; D is tentatively TRBD1 or TRBD2 (5 bases each). The V end was cut by 6 bases, the J end by 4 bases, with 9 bases between. In germline, CDR1 is DFQATT, CDR2 SNEGSKA (reference sequence). CDR3 length: 12 amino acids. For the CDR3, the DNA is TGCAGTGCCCCAGGGAGCACCGGGGAGCTGTTTTTT. This translates into CSAPGSTGELFF.

The rearrangement joins TRBV20-1 to TRBJ2-7; D is perhaps TRBD2 (7 bases). This CDR3 comprises 14 residues. V dropped 0 bases and J dropped 5 bases, with 14 bases sitting between them. Germline V gene lookup returns CDR1 DFQATT and CDR2 SNEGSKA (reference sequence). The CDR3 protein is CSARDKWEGDEQYF. Here the CDR3 DNA reads TGCAGTGCTAGAGATAAATGGGAGGGGGACGAGCAGTACTTC.

This clone was found a few times. V usage is TRBV2 and J usage is TRBJ2-1; D is perhaps TRBD2 (5 bases). V lost 7 bases and J 6 bases, leaving 19 bases between the germline ends. This CDR3 spans 15 amino acids. Germline V CDR1 and CDR2: SNHLY, FYNNEI. The CDR3 loop is CASMPGLSSGNEQFF. The CDR3 DNA is TGTGCCAGCATGCCGGGATTATCCAGCGGCAATGAGCAGTTCTTC.

This clone was seen only a few times. The chain carries TRBV2 and TRBJ1-4; the D gene is possibly TRBD1 (5 bases). Germline loops: CDR1 SNHLY, CDR2 FYNNEI. V was shortened by 7 bases and J by 6 bases, with 12 bases between the two germline ends. The CDR3 contains 13 residues. CDR3 DNA: TGTGCCAGCAACGGGGGTCGTGATGAAAAACTGTTTTTT. It translates to CASNGGRDEKLFF.

This chain uses TRBV3-1 with TRBJ1-6; 9 positions match TRBD1. Germline V gene lookup returns CDR1 LGHDT and CDR2 YNNKEL (reference sequence). V lost 4 bases to trimming and J lost 4 bases; unmatched junction nucleotides: 11. The CDR3 length is 18 residues. DNA for the CDR3: TGTGCCAGCAGCCGAAGACCAGTGGGACAGGGTTATAATTCACCCCTCCACTTT. Its translation is CASSRRPVGQGYNSPLHF.

This clone ranks as medium-sized. The CDR3 DNA is TGCAGTGCCGCAAAGACAGGGGGAGTGAATCAGCCCCAGCATTTT. Translated, it gives CSAAKTGGVNQPQHF. The gene calls are TRBV20-1 and TRBJ1-5, with 9 bases that match TRBD1. V lost 6 bases, J lost 4 bases, and 10 bases stayed unmatched. CDR1 is DFQATT, CDR2 SNEGSKA, per germline (reference sequence). CDR3 size: 15 residues.

This clone was recorded at least ten times. The germline gene is not matched at one end of the junction; a read error may be the cause. The CDR3, as DNA: TGTGCCACCAGCCTGCAATCGACAGGATTCTCTGGAAACACCGTATATTTT. It encodes CATSLQSTGFSGNTVYF. This sequence joins TRBV15 and TRBJ1-3, with a possible D match to TRBD1 (6 bases). This CDR3 contains 17 residues. Germline V CDR1 and CDR2: LNHNV, YYDKDF (reference sequence). The entire variable domain, with the rest obtained from reference TRBV15 and TRBJ1-3, is as follows: DAMVIQNPRYQVTQFGKPVTLSCSQTLNHNVMYWYQQKSSQAPKLLFHYYDKDFNNEADTPDNFQSRRPNTSFCFLDIRSPGLGDTAMYLCATSLQSTGFSGNTVYFGEGSWLTVV.

This chain links TRBV18 with TRBJ1-6, with D possibly TRBD1 on 5 matching bases. Deletions cut 6 bases from V and 3 bases from J, with 15 bases between. This CDR3 is 16 amino acids long. Germline loops: CDR1 KGHSH, CDR2 LQKENI. The CDR3 sequence: CASSSLGTSYNSPLHF. The CDR3 DNA follows: TGTGCCAGCTCTTCCCTGGGGACCAGCTATAATTCACCCCTCCACTTT.

On this clone itself: This may stem from a read error, because a much larger clone lies one nucleotide away. Other nucleotide sequences from this sample produce the same CDR3. The rearrangement uses TRBV7-9 and TRBJ1-2; maybe TRBD1 (6 bases). This CDR3 is 13 amino acids long. Per the germline V gene, CDR1 is SEHNR and CDR2 is FQNEAQ (reference sequence). Between the trimmed V and J ends, which lost 2 bases and 12 bases, there was a span of 16 bases. CDR3 coding DNA: TGTGCCAGCAGCTTACAGGGGCTCTACGGCCACACCTTC. It encodes CASSLQGLYGHTF.

A note on this clone: Additional DNA sequences in this sample encode the identical CDR3. The V call is TRBV30, the J call TRBJ2-5, with 8 bases aligning to TRBD1. Losses at the gene ends were 1 base for V and 5 bases for J; bases not matched to a gene: 6. CDR1 GTSNPN and CDR2 SVGIG come from the germline V gene (reference sequence). This CDR3 has 14 residues. This CDR3 reads CAWSGPGGAETQYF. The CDR3 DNA sequence: TGTGCCTGGAGTGGACCAGGGGGCGCTGAGACCCAGTACTTC.

For this clone: The germline gene is not matched at one end of the junction; a read error may be the cause. V usage is TRBV7-9 and J usage is TRBJ1-2, with a weak D call TRBD1 (6 bases). CDR3 length: 14 residues. Germline V gives CDR1 SEHNR, CDR2 FQNEAQ (reference sequence). The CDR3, as DNA: TGTGCCAGCAGACCGGGAGGGGGTAACTATTGCTACACCTTC. Its translation: CASRPGGGNYCYTF.

V gene TRBV24-1 combines with J gene TRBJ1-1; D remains ambiguous. Trimming cost V 8 bases and J 1 base, with 10 bases left between them. CDR1 and CDR2 from the germline V gene are KGHDR and SFDVKD. This CDR3 is 13 amino acids long. CDR3 sequence reads: CATMGEENTEAFF. The DNA for the CDR3 is TGTGCCACCATGGGAGAGGAGAACACTGAAGCTTTCTTT.

The sample holds many counts of this clone. The chain combines TRBV20-1 with TRBJ2-2; TRBD1 might be the D (5 bases). V was trimmed by 4 bases and J by 7 bases, leaving 10 bases between them. The germline V gene has CDR1 DFQATT and CDR2 SNEGSKA (reference sequence). The CDR3 sequence is 12 residues long. CDR3 protein: CSATQGFGELFF. The DNA of the CDR3 is TGCAGTGCTACTCAGGGTTTCGGGGAGCTGTTTTTT.

The rearrangement joins TRBV11-2 to TRBJ1-5; 8 bases match TRBD1. The germline gives CDR1 SGHAT, CDR2 FQNNGV. V gave up 0 bases and J gave up 11 bases; unmatched junction bases: 6. CDR3 size: 14 residues. The CDR3 reads CASSLDRGRGAQHF. Here the CDR3 DNA reads TGTGCCAGCAGCTTAGACAGGGGGCGAGGGGCCCAGCATTTT.

This clone was seen repeatedly, ten times or more. The chain joins TRBV20-1 to TRBJ2-1; 11 nucleotides line up with TRBD2. Germline V gene data show CDR1 as DFQATT and CDR2 as SNEGSKA (reference sequence). The J segment lost 4 bases and the V segment lost 4 bases, leaving 3 bases of the junction unmatched. The CDR3 extends over 14 amino acids. The CDR3 here is CSAKGLADYNEQFF. CDR3 in DNA: TGCAGTGCTAAGGGACTAGCGGATTACAATGAGCAGTTCTTC.

This clone was detected ten times or more. The chain links TRBV3-1 to TRBJ2-2; the match to TRBD2 covers 9 bases. The V segment lost 2 bases and the J segment 4 bases; nucleotides outside the gene matches: 2. The CDR3 sequence is 15 residues long. Germline V CDR1 and CDR2: LGHDT, YNNKEL (reference sequence). The CDR3: CASSQSGRITGELFF. The CDR3 region has the DNA TGTGCCAGCAGCCAAAGCGGGAGGATCACCGGGGAGCTGTTTTTT.

This clone is medium-sized (0.01 to 0.1%). This chain joins TRBV11-2 and TRBJ2-1; 7 nucleotides agree with TRBD2. This CDR3 has 15 amino acids. V lost 6 bases, J lost 5 bases, and 10 bases stayed unmatched. CDR1 and CDR2 from the germline V gene are SGHAT and FQNNGV. The CDR3 DNA is TGTGCCAGCAGGAGGGGCGGGGGAGGAAACAATGAGCAGTTCTTC. Protein: CASRRGGGGNNEQFF. The variable domain in full, with the rest retrieved from reference TRBV11-2 and TRBJ2-1, is EAGVAQSPRYKIIEKRQSVAFWCNPISGHATLYWYQQILGQGPKLLIQFQNNGVVDDSQLPKDRFSAERLKGVDSTLKIQPAKLEDSAVYLCASRRGGGGNNEQFFGPGTRLTVL.

This clone came up a few times. The chain links TRBV6-6 to TRBJ2-3, with D perhaps matching TRBD2 (6 bases). The germline CDR1 and CDR2 sequences are MNHNY and SVGAGI (reference sequence). CDR3 length equals 14 residues. The V gene lost 0 bases and the J gene lost 12 bases, with 16 bases spanning the gap. CDR3 protein: CASSYSIWGDIQYF. The DNA of the CDR3 is TGTGCCAGCAGTTACTCGATTTGGGGGGATATTCAGTATTTT.

Ten or more counts support this clone. The chain has TRBV6-1 and TRBJ1-5; D is unclear. Germline CDR1 and CDR2: MNHNS and SASEGT. V lost 10 bases and J 2 bases, leaving 12 bases between the germline ends. This CDR3 is 13 amino acids long. The CDR3 protein is CATQWEGNQPQHF. The CDR3 DNA reads TGTGCCACCCAGTGGGAAGGCAATCAGCCCCAGCATTTT.

The chain combines TRBV20-1 with TRBJ1-5; tentative D call: TRBD1 (5 bases). Between the trimmed V and J ends, which lost 5 bases and 3 bases, there was a span of 8 bases. Per the germline V gene, CDR1 is DFQATT and CDR2 is SNEGSKA (reference sequence). This CDR3 is 12 amino acids long. CDR3 loop: CSARDSNQPQHF. The CDR3 DNA reads TGCAGTGCTCGGGACTCCAATCAGCCCCAGCATTTT.